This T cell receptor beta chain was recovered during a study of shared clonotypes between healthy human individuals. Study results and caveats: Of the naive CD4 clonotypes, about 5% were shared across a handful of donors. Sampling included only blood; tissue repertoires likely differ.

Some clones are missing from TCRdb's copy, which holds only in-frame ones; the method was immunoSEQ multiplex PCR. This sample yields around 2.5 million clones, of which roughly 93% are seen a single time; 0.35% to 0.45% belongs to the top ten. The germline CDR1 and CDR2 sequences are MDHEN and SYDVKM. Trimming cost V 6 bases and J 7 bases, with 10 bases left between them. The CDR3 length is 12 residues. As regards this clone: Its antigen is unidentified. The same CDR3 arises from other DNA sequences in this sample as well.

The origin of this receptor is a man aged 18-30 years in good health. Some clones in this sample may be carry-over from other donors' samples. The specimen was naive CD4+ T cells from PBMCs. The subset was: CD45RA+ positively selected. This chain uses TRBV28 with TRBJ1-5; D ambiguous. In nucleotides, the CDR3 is TGTGCCAGCAGCCCCTGGAGACAGCCCCAGCATTTT. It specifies CASSPWRQPQHF.